This T cell receptor beta chain was obtained from a study of blood T cell repertoires in COVID-19. Whole-study context: Acute and convalescent COVID-19 specimens originated in the United States, Italy and Spain. PBMCs, B-cell-depleted T cells, or T cells provided the cDNA or gDNA that made up the material.

Which cohort a participant joined came from the clinical history participants gave. Germline V gene data show CDR1 as LNHNV and CDR2 as YYDKDF (reference sequence). The CDR3 totals 14 residues. V was trimmed by 6 bases and J by 5 bases, leaving 14 bases between them. Original data processing: Scientists estimated how many nucleated cells there were by amplifying reference gene primers. This table comes from immunoSEQ multiplex PCR, and its TCRdb copy is limited to in-frame clones, with some not included. Clone size and V and J calls were adopted from that table, with D and trimming inferred from the DNA. The repertoire holds approximately 160,000 clones, with over 70% as singletons.

The V call is TRBV15, the J call TRBJ1-3; perhaps TRBD1 as D (5 bases). The sample taken for sequencing was PBMCs or T cells enriched from blood (not recorded which). This TCR came from a woman in her fifties or sixties in a cohort exposed to, infected with or recovered from COVID-19 (not recorded which). The CDR3 region is CATSSRARRNTIYF. The CDR3 nucleotides read TGTGCCACCAGTTCCAGGGCCCGAAGAAACACCATATATTTT. The whole variable domain, filled in from reference TRBV15 and TRBJ1-3, reads DAMVIQNPRYQVTQFGKPVTLSCSQTLNHNVMYWYQQKSSQAPKLLFHYYDKDFNNEADTPDNFQSRRPNTSFCFLDIRSPGLGDTAMYLCATSSRARRNTIYFGEGSWLTVV.